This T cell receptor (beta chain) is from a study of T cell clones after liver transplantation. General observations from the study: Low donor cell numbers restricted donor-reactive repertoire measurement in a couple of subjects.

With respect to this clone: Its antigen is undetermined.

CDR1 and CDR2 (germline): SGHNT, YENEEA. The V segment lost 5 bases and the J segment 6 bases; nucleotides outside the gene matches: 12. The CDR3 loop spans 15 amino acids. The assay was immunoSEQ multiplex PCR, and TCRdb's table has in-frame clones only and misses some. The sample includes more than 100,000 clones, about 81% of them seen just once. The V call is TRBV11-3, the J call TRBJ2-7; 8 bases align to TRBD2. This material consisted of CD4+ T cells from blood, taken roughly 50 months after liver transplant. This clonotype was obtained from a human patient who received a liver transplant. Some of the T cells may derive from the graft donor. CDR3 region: CASSPGGAGTSEQYF. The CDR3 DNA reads TGTGCCAGCAGCCCCGGGGGGGCAGGGACGAGCGAGCAGTACTTC.